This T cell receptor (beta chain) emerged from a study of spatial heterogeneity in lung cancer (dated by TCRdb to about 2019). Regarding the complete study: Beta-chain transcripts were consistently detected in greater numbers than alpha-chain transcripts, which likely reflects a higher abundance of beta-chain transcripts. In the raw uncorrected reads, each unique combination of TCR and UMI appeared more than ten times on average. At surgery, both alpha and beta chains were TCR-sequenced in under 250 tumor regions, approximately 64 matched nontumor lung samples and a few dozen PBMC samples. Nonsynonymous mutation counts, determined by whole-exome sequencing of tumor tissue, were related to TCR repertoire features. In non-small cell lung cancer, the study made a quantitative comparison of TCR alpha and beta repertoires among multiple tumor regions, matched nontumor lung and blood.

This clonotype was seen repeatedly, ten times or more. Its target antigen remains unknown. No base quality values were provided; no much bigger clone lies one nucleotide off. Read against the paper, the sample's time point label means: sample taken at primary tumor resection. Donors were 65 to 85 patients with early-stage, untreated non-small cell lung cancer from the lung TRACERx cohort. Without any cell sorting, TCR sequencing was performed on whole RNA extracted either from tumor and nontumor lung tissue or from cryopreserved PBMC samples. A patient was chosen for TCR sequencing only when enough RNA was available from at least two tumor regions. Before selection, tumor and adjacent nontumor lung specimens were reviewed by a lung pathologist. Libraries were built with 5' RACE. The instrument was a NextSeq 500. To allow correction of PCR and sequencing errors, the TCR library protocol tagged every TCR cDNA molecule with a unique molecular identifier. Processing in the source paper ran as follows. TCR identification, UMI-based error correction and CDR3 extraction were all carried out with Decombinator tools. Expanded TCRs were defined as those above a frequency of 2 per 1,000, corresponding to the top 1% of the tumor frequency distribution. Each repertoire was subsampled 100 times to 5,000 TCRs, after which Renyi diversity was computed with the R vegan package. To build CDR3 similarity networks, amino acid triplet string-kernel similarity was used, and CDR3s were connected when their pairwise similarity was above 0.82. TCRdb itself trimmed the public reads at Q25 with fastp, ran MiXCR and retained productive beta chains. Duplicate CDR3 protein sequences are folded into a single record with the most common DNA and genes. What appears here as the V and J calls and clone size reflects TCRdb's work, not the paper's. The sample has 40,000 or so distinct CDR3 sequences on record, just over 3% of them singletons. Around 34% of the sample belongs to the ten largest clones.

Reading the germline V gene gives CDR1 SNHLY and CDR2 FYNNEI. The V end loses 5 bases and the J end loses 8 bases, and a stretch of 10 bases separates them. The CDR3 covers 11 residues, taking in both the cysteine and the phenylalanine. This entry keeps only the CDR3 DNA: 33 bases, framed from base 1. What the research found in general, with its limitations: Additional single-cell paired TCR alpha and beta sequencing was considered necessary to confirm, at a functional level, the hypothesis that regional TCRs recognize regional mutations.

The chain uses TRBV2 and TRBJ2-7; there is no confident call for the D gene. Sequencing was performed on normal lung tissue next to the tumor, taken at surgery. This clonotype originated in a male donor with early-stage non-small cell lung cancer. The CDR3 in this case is CASSPRRQQYF. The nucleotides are TGTGCCAGCAGTCCCCGCCGGCAGCAGTACTTC.